This paragraph covers one T cell receptor (beta chain) sequence. Its antigen is still unknown. Every CD8+ T cell subset underwent triplicate sorting at roughly 300,000 cells apiece. The CDR3 runs to 14 residues. CDR1 is SGHNT and CDR2 is YENEEA in the germline V gene. The sample is drawn from a study of CXCR3-negative and CXCR3-positive naive CD8 T cells. Via 5' RACE with UMI labels, TRB cDNA libraries were prepared. TCRdb reprocessed the 5' RACE reads, with one entry per CDR3 protein and no DNA. This repertoire includes more than 50,000 distinct CDR3 sequences. Study observations and caveats: Similarly elevated diversity marked both naive subsets, with memory CD8+ cells showing far lower diversity. Upon cryopreservation, CXCR3 expression partially decreased, and most assays used fresh PBMCs.

The sequence was collected from a human donor in good health. Some clones in this sample may be carry-over from other donors' samples. V usage is TRBV11-3 and J usage is TRBJ2-3; TCRdb's D call, TRBD1, is unchecked because there is no DNA. The source material was naive CXCR3- CD8+ T cells from blood. Subset: CD45RO-CCR7+CD27+CD95- naive CD8+ T cells lacking CXCR3 (TNR3-). The CDR3 here is CASSFLGTADTQYF.